Sequencing of this T cell receptor (beta chain) was carried out in a study of T cell responses to AZD1222 COVID-19 vaccine. General study results and limits: Spike-wide vaccine-associated CD4 TCRs dominated at 160-218 and 743-854. White British people made up most donors, females outnumbered males, and clonal diversity was possibly underestimated.

V lost 1 base to trimming and J lost 6 bases, with 24 bases between them. Germline V lookup: CDR1 MGHRA, CDR2 YSYEKL. The length of the CDR3 is 18 residues. Only in-frame clones appear in the TCRdb table, and some are missing; sequencing was by immunoSEQ multiplex PCR. Counted here are under 100,000 clones, 86% occurring once; the ten biggest clones make up around 8.2%. This clone came up once. Its antigen is as yet unknown. The clonotype was recovered from an adult in good health. The source was peripheral blood, collected on day 0 of AZD1222 vaccination. The chain joins TRBV4-1 to TRBJ1-2; maybe TRBD1 (6 bases). The chain's CDR3 is CASSQGLQPGEGQNGYTF. In nucleotides, the CDR3 is TGCGCCAGCAGCCAAGGTCTCCAACCAGGGGAGGGGCAAAATGGCTACACCTTC.